Listed here is a single T cell receptor beta chain. Its antigen is still unknown. It was with a sample-barcoded 5' primer and a J-beta primer mix that a second PCR of roughly 7 to 12 cycles was run. TCRdb independently ran MiXCR on the 5' RACE reads; one entry per CDR3 protein. The sample gives about a million distinct CDR3 sequences, around two fifths of which show up once; about an eighth is in the top ten. The CDR3 extends over 14 amino acids. V was clipped by 6 bases and J by 1 base; unmatched bases: 5. The entry originates in a study of blood T cells in healthy people across ages. Study context: Template switching recovered approximately one barcoded beta molecule for every two T cells. Study-level findings and limits: Long-lived donors carried more naive CD4+ cells and greater diversity than aged donors. The authors considered diversity estimates from one million T cells to be underestimates.

V and J are TRBV12-3 or TRBV12-4 and TRBJ1-1, with 7 bases aligning to TRBD1. Material for sequencing was blood. The clonotype originates from a man younger than 35 in good health. CDR3: CASRSGTANTEAFF. The CDR3, as DNA: TGTGCCAGCAGATCCGGGACAGCGAACACTGAAGCTTTCTTT.